These 24 T cell receptor beta chains share one sample of origin, sequenced in a study of shared clonotypes between healthy human individuals. TCRdb's table, derived via immunoSEQ multiplex PCR, lists solely in-frame clones and lacks some. This table has some 2.4 million clones, over 85% appearing once. The sample taken for sequencing was naive CD4+ T cells from PBMCs. As to subset: CD45RA+ positively selected. The receptor set was obtained from a man aged 18 to 30 in good health. Some clones in this sample may be carry-over from other donors' samples.

The V gene is TRBV9, the J gene TRBJ2-7; 12 bases fit TRBD2. Germline assignment: CDR1 SGDLS and CDR2 YYNGEE. This CDR3 is 17 amino acids long. J lost 3 bases, V lost 0 bases, and 7 bases had no gene match. The CDR3 DNA reads as TGTGCCAGCAGCGTAGGTCCGACTAGCGGGAGCGTCTACGAGCAGTACTTC. Translating gives CASSVGPTSGSVYEQYF.

The chain employs TRBV18 and TRBJ2-1, with D hard to call. Trimming removed 2 bases from V and 6 bases from J, with 8 bases in between. Germline V lookup: CDR1 KGHSH, CDR2 LQKENI. CDR3 size: 13 residues. The CDR3 nucleotides read TGTGCCAGCTCACCAGACTCTCTCAATGAGCAGTTCTTC. Translating it yields CASSPDSLNEQFF.

The chain couples TRBV5-1 to TRBJ1-2, with D perhaps TRBD1 (5 bases). V was shortened by 4 bases and J by 7 bases, with 17 bases between the two germline ends. Germline CDR1 reads SGHRS; CDR2 reads YFSETQ. The CDR3 length is 14 residues. CDR3 amino acids: CASSPDRRGGGYTF. For the CDR3, the DNA is TGCGCCAGCAGCCCGGACCGACGGGGGGGTGGCTACACCTTC.

The chain is built from TRBV5-4 and TRBJ1-3; the D gene is possibly TRBD1 (6 bases). Germline V lookup: CDR1 SGHNT, CDR2 YYREEE (reference sequence). This CDR3 contains 16 residues. The ends were cut back, 3 bases at V and 0 bases at J, with 13 bases in the middle. DNA of the CDR3: TGTGCCAGCAGCTCCTCGACAGGTCCCTCTGGAAACACCATATATTTT. Translated, it gives CASSSSTGPSGNTIYF.

This rearrangement joins TRBV29-1 to TRBJ2-3; D not certain. V was trimmed by 0 bases and J by 1 base, leaving 14 bases between them. In germline, CDR1 is SQVTM, CDR2 ANQGSEA. The CDR3 contains 16 residues. CDR3 sequence: CSVEDRADWGTDTQYF. CDR3 in DNA: TGCAGCGTTGAAGATCGGGCTGACTGGGGCACAGATACGCAGTATTTT.

Note on this clone: Additional DNA sequences in this sample encode the identical CDR3. The rearrangement uses TRBV28 and TRBJ2-7, with 11 positions matching TRBD2. The V gene end was trimmed by 6 bases and the J gene end by 0 bases; junction bases not matched to a gene: 4. This CDR3 is built from 15 residues. Germline V gives CDR1 MDHEN, CDR2 SYDVKM. The DNA for the CDR3 is TGTGCCAGCAGCCCTAGCGGGAGGAGCTCCTACGAGCAGTACTTC. It translates to CASSPSGRSSYEQYF. Filled out from reference TRBV28 and TRBJ2-7, the complete variable domain reads DVKVTQSSRYLVKRTGEKVFLECVQDMDHENMFWYRQDPGLGLRLIYFSYDVKMKEKGDIPEGYSVSREKKERFSLILESASTNQTSMYLCASSPSGRSSYEQYFGPGTRLTVT.

The chain carries TRBV5-1 and TRBJ1-1; D may be TRBD1 (5 bases). The germline CDR1 and CDR2 sequences are SGHRS and YFSETQ. The CDR3 covers 17 residues. The V end lost 1 base, the J end lost 4 bases, and 20 bases lay between the germline ends. The CDR3: CASSLFPTASGGTEAFF. CDR3 in DNA: TGCGCCAGCAGCTTGTTTCCCACAGCCAGTGGGGGCACTGAAGCTTTCTTT.

The rearrangement uses TRBV19 and TRBJ2-2, with a weak D call TRBD2 (6 bases). This CDR3 spans 16 amino acids. Trimming took off 1 base at V and 3 bases at J, with 12 bases between the two ends. CDR1 is LNHDA, CDR2 SQIVND, per germline (reference sequence). CDR3 nucleotides: TGTGCCAGTAGTATAGGGTCGTCGGGGGACACCGGGGAGCTGTTTTTT. Amino acid sequence: CASSIGSSGDTGELFF.

The rearrangement uses TRBV6-1 and TRBJ1-1, with D unclear. Germline CDR1 reads MNHNS; CDR2 reads SASEGT. With 6 bases removed from V and 1 base from J, the gap between germline ends came to 6 bases. The CDR3 contains 12 residues. The CDR3 protein is CASRVGNTEAFF. The CDR3 DNA is TGTGCCAGCAGGGTAGGGAACACTGAAGCTTTCTTT.

The chain joins TRBV2 to TRBJ1-4; the D is unclear. CDR1 SNHLY and CDR2 FYNNEI come from the germline V gene. The CDR3 totals 13 residues. Deletions cut 11 bases from V and 3 bases from J, with 13 bases between. The DNA for the CDR3 is TGTGCCGGGCGACGGCTGCCTAATGAAAAACTGTTTTTT. The encoded protein is CAGRRLPNEKLFF.

V gene TRBV5-4 combines with J gene TRBJ2-1; 10 nucleotides agree with TRBD2. V shed 5 bases, J shed 8 bases, and the junction held 13 bases outside the gene matches. The CDR3 spans 16 residues. CDR1 and CDR2 (germline): SGHNT, YYREEE (reference sequence). The CDR3 DNA follows: TGTGCCAGCAGTCCTCAATCCGGGACTAGCGCGCATGAGCAGTTCTTC. Its translation: CASSPQSGTSAHEQFF.

The J gene is TRBJ2-2, the V gene TRBV7-9, with D possibly TRBD1 on 6 matching bases. V was cut by 5 bases and J by 4 bases, with 20 bases left in between. The CDR3 contains 17 residues. Germline lookup yields CDR1 SEHNR and CDR2 FQNEAQ (reference sequence). The CDR3 DNA reads as TGTGCCAGCAGCCCCGTCTTGAGGGGGACGGGCACCGGGGAGCTGTTTTTT. This gives the protein CASSPVLRGTGTGELFF.

The V call is TRBV28, the J call TRBJ2-5; either TRBD1 or TRBD2 may fit D (5 bases each). The CDR3 sequence is 13 residues long. V lost 6 bases to trimming and J lost 3 bases, with 11 bases between them. CDR1 is MDHEN and CDR2 is SYDVKM in the germline V gene. CDR3 region: CASSPGHKETQYF. The CDR3 DNA reads TGTGCCAGCAGCCCGGGGCACAAAGAGACCCAGTACTTC.

This clone was observed a single time. The genes are TRBV11-1 and TRBJ2-7, with TRBD1 as a possible D gene (5 bases). Germline V gene data show CDR1 as SGHAT and CDR2 as FQDESV (reference sequence). Trimming stripped 5 bases from V and 6 bases from J, with 17 bases between. CDR3 length: 14 amino acids. Here the CDR3 reads CASSQGASRGEQYF. The DNA for the CDR3 is TGTGCCAGCAGCCAAGGGGCTAGTAGAGGCGAGCAGTACTTC. Filled out from reference TRBV11-1 and TRBJ2-7, the complete variable domain reads EAEVAQSPRYKITEKSQAVAFWCDPISGHATLYWYRQILGQGPELLVQFQDESVVDDSQLPKDRFSAERLKGVDSTLKIQPAELGDSAMYLCASSQGASRGEQYFGPGTRLTVT.

This chain joins TRBV2 and TRBJ2-3, with D perhaps given as TRBD1 or TRBD2 (7 bases each). This CDR3 spans 13 amino acids. Trimming removed 8 bases from V and 5 bases from J, with 14 bases in between. Germline CDR1 and CDR2: SNHLY and FYNNEI. This CDR3 reads CASLQGRGDTQYF. In DNA, the CDR3 is TGTGCCAGCCTACAGGGGAGGGGAGATACGCAGTATTTT.

This clone has a single count. V is TRBV30 and J is TRBJ2-1, with 13 bases lining up with TRBD2. CDR1 and CDR2 (germline): GTSNPN, SVGIG (reference sequence). Trimming removed 8 bases from V and 9 bases from J; junction bases left unmatched: 7. The CDR3 runs 13 residues. The CDR3 here is CARGTSGIGEQFF. The CDR3, as DNA: TGTGCCAGAGGGACTAGCGGGATCGGTGAGCAGTTCTTC.

The chain links TRBV9 to TRBJ2-7; no clear D. V was trimmed by 3 bases and J by 2 bases, leaving 9 bases between them. The CDR3 covers 13 residues. Germline V gives CDR1 SGDLS, CDR2 YYNGEE. The DNA for the CDR3 is TGTGCCAGCAGCGGTCCCGGAGCCTACGAGCAGTACTTC. It specifies CASSGPGAYEQYF.

The J gene is TRBJ2-7, the V gene TRBV21-1; the table's D call of TRBD1 was not tested on the DNA. TRBV21-1 is assigned pseudogene status. The CDR3 spans 13 residues. DNA for the CDR3: TGTGCCAGCAGCAACACAGGAACCTACGAGCAGTACTTC. This sequence encodes CASSNTGTYEQYF.

The chain has TRBV28 and TRBJ2-1; unclear D gene. This CDR3 has 12 amino acids. Trimming cost V 5 bases and J 3 bases, with 5 bases left between them. CDR1 and CDR2 from the germline V gene are MDHEN and SYDVKM. The CDR3 bases are TGTGCCAGCAGTAGGCTCTACAATGAGCAGTTCTTC. Protein: CASSRLYNEQFF. The full variable domain, rest sourced from reference TRBV28 and TRBJ2-1, is DVKVTQSSRYLVKRTGEKVFLECVQDMDHENMFWYRQDPGLGLRLIYFSYDVKMKEKGDIPEGYSVSREKKERFSLILESASTNQTSMYLCASSRLYNEQFFGPGTRLTVL.

The chain carries TRBV6-1 and TRBJ1-2, with a weak D call TRBD1 (5 bases). CDR3 length equals 14 residues. In germline, CDR1 is MNHNS, CDR2 SASEGT. Trimming shortened V by 2 bases and J by 4 bases, and 11 bases separated the two germline ends. The CDR3 nucleotides are TGTGCCAGCAGTGAATCCCAGGGTTTCTATGGCTACACCTTC. It encodes CASSESQGFYGYTF.

To note about this clone: Other DNA sequences in this sample translate to the same CDR3. The V call is TRBV28, the J call TRBJ2-7; no firm D call. The germline V gene has CDR1 MDHEN and CDR2 SYDVKM. The CDR3 is made up of 12 amino acids. V was trimmed by 3 bases and J by 2 bases, leaving 5 bases between them. DNA for the CDR3: TGTGCCAGCAGTTTGTGGGCCTACGAGCAGTACTTC. Its translation: CASSLWAYEQYF.

In the case of this clone: Other DNA sequences in the same sample also yield this CDR3. This chain connects TRBV19 to TRBJ2-2; 8 bases match TRBD1. After removal of 6 bases from V and 6 bases from J, the junction contained 6 bases not matched to a gene. This CDR3 contains 14 residues. Germline V gene data show CDR1 as LNHDA and CDR2 as SQIVND (reference sequence). CDR3 bases: TGTGCCAGTAGCACAGGGGGTCGGGCCGGGGAGCTGTTTTTT. Amino acid sequence: CASSTGGRAGELFF.

This chain connects TRBV19 to TRBJ2-7; D could derive from TRBD1 or TRBD2 (5 bases each). The germline V gene has CDR1 LNHDA and CDR2 SQIVND (reference sequence). This CDR3 region has 14 residues. V lost 7 bases and J lost 6, with 19 bases in between. The CDR3 nucleotides are TGTGCCAGTAAGAGGGGCGGTGATAGTTCCGAGCAGTACTTC. Translating it yields CASKRGGDSSEQYF.

Turning to this clone: The same CDR3 also results from other DNA sequences found in this sample. V is TRBV28 and J is TRBJ2-1; the D is unclear. V gave up 5 bases and J gave up 8 bases, with 7 bases separating them. Per germline, CDR1 MDHEN and CDR2 SYDVKM. The CDR3 runs to 11 residues. CDR3 coding DNA: TGTGCCAGCAGTCTTGGGGATGAGCAGTTCTTC. The encoded protein is CASSLGDEQFF.